This T cell receptor (beta chain) was profiled in a study of OX40 agonist ivuxolimab in advanced cancers. Study details: An anti-OX40 (CD134) antibody with agonistic activity, ivuxolimab, was administered to patients.

This clone was detected a few times. The antigen is undetermined. Germline assignment: CDR1 MNHEY and CDR2 SVGAGI. Trimming cost V 0 bases and J 0 bases, with 10 bases left between them. CDR3 length: 16 amino acids. This table comes from immunoSEQ multiplex PCR, and its TCRdb copy is limited to in-frame clones, with some not included. The profile shows roughly 80,000 clones, around 87% of them singletons. Study observations and caveats: Circulating CD4+ and CD8+ T cells showed clonal expansion by week 6 at 0.1 to 3.0 mg/kg. The study found that CD8+ T cells averaged more expanded clones than CD4+.

The receptor was derived from an adult with an advanced solid tumor such as melanoma, head and neck, liver or kidney cancer. V and J are TRBV6-5 and TRBJ2-3, with D possibly TRBD1 on 6 matching bases. Sequencing used CD4+ or CD8+ T cells sorted from blood, obtained in a trial of the OX40 agonist ivuxolimab. The chain's CDR3 is CASSYSAGVSTDTQYF. CDR3 bases: TGTGCCAGCAGTTACTCGGCAGGGGTGAGCACAGATACGCAGTATTTT.